This T cell receptor (beta chain) is drawn from a study of blood T cells in healthy people across ages. Study-wide findings and caveats: The fall in TCR beta diversity per million T cells was roughly linear with age.

Sample-barcoded 5' priming and a J-beta primer mix drove a second PCR of roughly 6 to 12 cycles. TCRdb fed the 5' RACE reads into MiXCR, producing one record per CDR3 protein. The table has roughly 1.5 million distinct CDR3 sequences, under 55% seen once; the top ten hold more than 4%. The CDR3 spans 15 residues. The V end lost 3 bases, the J end lost 8 bases, and 16 bases lay between the germline ends. This clonotype has more than one count but fewer than ten. What it binds is unknown. The rearrangement joins TRBV12-3 or TRBV12-4 to TRBJ1-4, with D perhaps matching TRBD1 (5 bases). The sequenced sample was blood. This TCR derives from a woman younger than 35 in good health. CDR3 region: CASSLRTAGAEKLFF. The DNA of the CDR3 is TGTGCCAGCAGTTTGAGGACCGCCGGGGCGGAAAAACTGTTTTTT.